These 18 T cell receptor delta chains share one sample of origin, sequenced in a study of gammadelta T cells in human blood. TCRdb reprocessed the RT-PCR reads using CATT. The sample lists about 1,400 delta-chain clones; approximately 15% were seen once. The sequencing input was non-Vgamma9Vdelta2 gamma-delta T cells from infant blood. The receptor set was obtained from a human donor.

By sample share, this clone is medium-sized. This chain connects TRAV38-2/DV8 to TRDJ1; TRDD3 matches at 9 bases. Germline V gene lookup returns CDR1 TSESDYY and CDR2 QEAYKQQN. This CDR3 is built from 20 residues. Losses at the gene ends were 1 base for V and 2 bases for J; bases not matched to a gene: 18. Here the CDR3 DNA reads TGTGCTTATAGGAGCTTTTTATCTTCCTATTGGGGATACGCGACCGATAAACTCATCTTT. This encodes CAYRSFLSSYWGYATDKLIF.

On this clone itself: A far larger clone is just one base off, so this is likely a read error. The chain joins TRDV2 to TRDJ3, with 7 bases matching TRDD3. The J gene was missing in TCRdb and was found by matching the end of the DNA to germline. Germline V lookup: CDR1 GEAIGNYY, CDR2 EKD. The CDR3 totals 22 residues. V lost 0 bases to trimming and J lost 3 bases; unmatched junction nucleotides: 19. The CDR3 DNA follows: TGTGCCTGTGACACCGGGAGGATGCGGGACTGGGGTGTGAGCTGGGACACCCGACAGATGTTTTTC. Its protein is CACDTGRMRDWGVSWDTRQMFF.

This clone is labeled large (0.1 to 1%). The chain uses TRDV3 and TRDJ1; D is possibly TRDD2 or TRDD3 (5 bases each). With 3 bases removed from V and 4 bases from J, the gap between germline ends came to 39 bases. Per the germline V gene, CDR1 is TVYSNPD and CDR2 is GDNSRS (reference sequence). The CDR3 extends over 21 amino acids. The CDR3 spells CAFLRSTVDPSSLGPDDKLIF. The CDR3 DNA reads as TGTGCCTTCCTACGTTCTACCGTTGACCCCTCCTCTCTGGGACCCGACGATAAACTCATCTTT.

A remark on this clone: A far bigger clonotype differs at one base, so this is likely a read error. The V call is TRDV3, the J call TRDJ1; D call uncertain. The J gene was not available in TCRdb and was assigned here by matching the DNA to germline segments. There are 14 residues in the CDR3. CDR1 and CDR2 from the germline V gene are TVYSNPD and GDNSRS (reference sequence). The V and J ends lost 4 bases and 2 bases respectively, with 17 bases between them. Here the CDR3 DNA reads TGTGCCTCTAGGCGCCTTAAATGGACCGATAAACTCATCTTT. Its translation is CASRRLKWTDKLIF.

Details on this clone: A much larger clone lies one base from this, so it may be a read error. The chain employs TRDV1 and TRDJ2, with a weak D call TRDD2 (6 bases). This CDR3 region has 17 residues. Germline assignment: CDR1 TSWWSYY and CDR2 QGS. The germline V and J ends were trimmed by 4 bases and 0 bases, with 15 bases remaining between them. As DNA, the CDR3 is TGTGCTCTTGGGGTCACCCTTCCGGGAACTTTGACAGCACAACTCTTCTTT. Its translation is CALGVTLPGTLTAQLFF.

The sample holds one count of this clone. Since a far larger clone is one base different, this is likely a read error. The rearrangement joins TRDV3 to TRDJ1, with 10 bases aligning to TRDD3. The J gene, missing from TCRdb, was assigned here through DNA to germline matching. V dropped 1 base and J dropped 5; count of bases not matched to a gene: 19. Germline assignment: CDR1 TVYSNPD and CDR2 GDNSRS (reference sequence). The CDR3 runs 18 residues. Here the CDR3 DNA reads TGTGCCTTTATTCGGGGCGGCGACTGGGGGATCCGCCCTGATAAACTCATCTTT. Translated: CAFIRGGDWGIRPDKLIF.

As to this clone: In the same sample, other DNA sequences code for this CDR3. V usage is TRDV1 and J usage is TRDJ3; 13 positions agree with TRDD3. The CDR3 loop spans 26 amino acids. Germline V gene lookup returns CDR1 TSWWSYY and CDR2 QGS. V shed 5 bases and J 0 bases; nucleotides not matched to a gene: 25. The CDR3 is CALGSPGITAIYWGIRASWDTRQMFF. CDR3 bases: TGTGCTCTTGGGTCCCCAGGTATTACGGCCATATACTGGGGGATACGGGCCTCCTGGGACACCCGACAGATGTTTTTC.

Remarks on this clone: This is likely an artifact of a read error, given a far larger clone one base away. The chain combines TRDV2 with TRDJ3; D possibly corresponds to TRDD3 (6 bases). As TCRdb names no J gene, one was assigned here on the basis of a DNA match to germline. The CDR3 is made up of 18 amino acids. Germline V gene data show CDR1 as GEAIGNYY and CDR2 as EKD. V was clipped by 2 bases and J by 0 bases, with 13 bases between them. DNA for the CDR3: TGTGCCTGTGACAGTACTGGGAGAAGCTCCTGGGACACCCGACAGATGTTTTTC. This sequence encodes CACDSTGRSSWDTRQMFF.

About this clone itself: A far larger clone is off by one base, so a read error is likely. The same CDR3 also results from other DNA sequences found in this sample. The V call is TRAV38-2/DV8, the J call TRDJ1; 9 bases map to TRDD2. Germline loops: CDR1 TSESDYY, CDR2 QEAYKQQN. CDR3 length: 23 amino acids. The CDR3 reads CAYPHFRPSYYTNLVGDTDKLIF. The CDR3 DNA reads as TGTGCTTATCCCCACTTCAGGCCTTCCTACTACACGAACTTGGTGGGGGACACCGATAAGCTCATCTTT.

With respect to this clone: A read error may explain this, as a much larger clone is one base away. This sequence joins TRAV29/DV5 and TRDJ1, with unresolved D. V lost 4 bases and J lost 0, with 25 bases in between. The germline CDR1 and CDR2 sequences are NSMFDY and ISSIKDK. CDR3 length equals 18 residues. The DNA for the CDR3 is TGTGCAGCACTCCAATTACGGTCCGGTGGCTATCACACCGATAAACTCATCTTT. Translation gives CAALQLRSGGYHTDKLIF.

This clone counts as medium-sized. Since a much larger clone is just one base distant, this may be a read error. The rearrangement links TRDV1 to TRDJ3; 8 bases match TRDD3. CDR1 and CDR2 (germline): TSWWSYY, QGS. The CDR3 has 20 residues. The junction had 12 bases not matched to a gene; V was cut back by 5 bases and J by 0 bases. The CDR3 nucleotides read TGTGCTCTTGGGAAACGTACTGGGGGTTACATCTCCTGGGACACCCGACAGATGTTTTTC. It specifies CALGKRTGGYISWDTRQMFF.

As for this clone: This clone may be a read error of a much larger clone one base away. The chain carries TRDV1 and TRDJ2; 10 nucleotides align to TRDD3. No J segment appears in TCRdb, so it was assigned here by matching the sequence to germline. This CDR3 is 25 amino acids long. The junction had 25 bases not matched to a gene; V was cut back by 0 bases and J by 0 bases. Looked up from germline, CDR1 is TSWWSYY and CDR2 is QGS. CDR3 bases: TGTGCTCTTGGGGAACTTGAACCGCCTTCCTCGACTGGGGGATTACGGGGGGCTTTGACAGCACAACTCTTCTTT. Translation gives CALGELEPPSSTGGLRGALTAQLFF.

This clone was detected only a few times. With a far larger clone one base away, a read error is the likely cause. The rearrangement links TRDV1 to TRDJ1, with a possible D match to TRDD3 (6 bases). The CDR3 sequence is 21 residues long. The germline V and J ends were trimmed by 1 base and 2 bases, with 29 bases remaining between them. Germline V gene lookup returns CDR1 TSWWSYY and CDR2 QGS. This CDR3 is CALGEREVPALLGGGTDKLIF. CDR3 sequence (DNA): TGTGCTCTTGGGGAACGCGAAGTCCCGGCGTTATTGGGGGGTGGAACCGATAAACTCATCTTT.

Of note for this clone: A single base is all that separates this from a far larger clone, so a read error is likely. The sample contains more than one DNA sequence encoding this CDR3. The chain employs TRDV1 and TRDJ1, with D uncertain. TCRdb leaves out the J gene; it was filled in here by matching the DNA to germline. The V end lost 2 bases, the J end lost 4 bases, and 35 bases lay between the germline ends. This CDR3 contains 22 residues. The germline CDR1 and CDR2 sequences are TSWWSYY and QGS. CDR3 loop: CALGERSEGFGRILGGYDKLIF. The CDR3 bases are TGTGCTCTTGGGGAAAGGTCAGAGGGTTTCGGGCGTATTCTTGGCGGCTACGATAAACTCATCTTT.

By sample fraction, this clone is medium-sized (0.01 to 0.1%). The chain has TRDV1 and TRDJ1, with a possible D match to TRDD3 (5 bases). CDR3 length: 18 amino acids. Looked up from germline, CDR1 is TSWWSYY and CDR2 is QGS. The ends were cut back, 9 bases at V and 3 bases at J, with 29 bases in the middle. The CDR3 region has the DNA TGTGCTCTCGGGAATTACGCACAGCGGTGGGGTGAGTCCGATAAACTCATCTTT. Amino acid sequence: CALGNYAQRWGESDKLIF.

Judged by abundance, this clone is medium-sized. A much larger clone differs from this one at a single base, so this may be a read error. This chain connects TRDV1 to TRDJ1; D not certain. CDR3 length: 19 amino acids. Germline V gene data show CDR1 as TSWWSYY and CDR2 as QGS. The CDR3 protein is CALRELGRHGWNNTDKLIF. Here the CDR3 DNA reads TGTGCTCTTAGGGAACTAGGGCGCCACGGCTGGAACAACACCGATAAACTCATCTTT.

Sample share makes this clone large. The genes are TRAV29/DV5 and TRDJ1, with TRDD3 matching 12 bases. This CDR3 comprises 19 residues. Per germline, CDR1 NSMFDY and CDR2 ISSIKDK. J gave up 1 base and V 0 bases, and 13 bases lay outside the gene matches. This CDR3 is CAASEPPWGIRWGTDKLIF. The CDR3, as DNA: TGTGCAGCAAGCGAACCTCCCTGGGGGATACGCTGGGGCACCGATAAACTCATCTTT.

This clone turned up a few times. With only one base between it and a far larger clone, this is likely a read error. V is TRDV1 and J is TRDJ1; 13 nucleotides align to TRDD3. The CDR3 is 21 residues long. Germline lookup yields CDR1 TSWWSYY and CDR2 QGS. After removal of 2 bases from V and 2 bases from J, the junction contained 17 bases not matched to a gene. The CDR3: CALGETGPNPDWGIRTDKLIF. The CDR3 DNA sequence: TGTGCTCTTGGGGAAACCGGTCCCAACCCAGACTGGGGGATACGTACCGATAAACTCATCTTT.